This T cell receptor (beta chain) was documented in a study of blood T cell repertoires in COVID-19. Study in general: There were acute and convalescent COVID-19 samples, and they came from the United States, Italy and Spain. In each case, the material was cDNA or gDNA derived from T cells, B-cell-depleted T cells, or PBMCs.

From germline, CDR1 is LGHDT and CDR2 YNNKEL (reference sequence). The CDR3 has 15 residues. V lost 2 bases and J lost 3; bases outside the gene matches: 4. Under the authors' procedure: Amplification of reference gene primers was used by the study to estimate nucleated cell counts. The data were produced by immunoSEQ multiplex PCR, yet TCRdb's version contains in-frame clones alone and is incomplete. From that table come the V and J calls and clone size; the DNA was used to work out D and trimming. The sample lists approximately 81,000 clones; about four fifths were seen once. Source material: peripheral blood. The chain carries TRBV3-1 (or the pseudogene TRBV3-2) and TRBJ2-3, with 8 positions matching TRBD2. The origin of this receptor is a human donor in a cohort sampled during active COVID-19. CDR3: CASSQRSGGTDTQYF. In DNA, the CDR3 is TGTGCCAGCAGCCAAAGATCGGGGGGGACAGATACGCAGTATTTT.